This TCR beta chain was recovered during a study of blood T cell repertoires in COVID-19. Study overall: Collection of acute and convalescent COVID-19 samples took place in the United States, Italy and Spain. T cells, B-cell-depleted T cells, or PBMCs supplied cDNA or gDNA.

The CDR3 extends over 14 amino acids. V lost 2 bases and J 2 bases, leaving 9 bases between the germline ends. Germline lookup yields CDR1 SGHNT and CDR2 YYREEE (reference sequence). In this sample, this clone turned up once. Per the authors' pipeline: Amplified reference gene primers provided the basis for estimating nucleated cell counts. The repertoire was sequenced with immunoSEQ multiplex PCR; TCRdb's copy has only in-frame clones and lacks some. V and J calls and clone size are those listed in that table; D and trimming were worked out from the DNA. There are 250,000 to 350,000 clones in the sample; 88% occur only once, and under 4.5% lies in the top ten.

This rearrangement joins TRBV5-4 to TRBJ2-3, with D perhaps matching TRBD2 (7 bases). The receptor comes from a woman aged 45 to 65 with active or convalescent COVID-19. Sequencing was performed on peripheral blood. The CDR3: CASSFAGATDTQYF. CDR3 coding DNA: TGTGCCAGCAGCTTTGCGGGGGCCACAGATACGCAGTATTTT.